This T cell receptor (beta chain) stems from a study of neoadjuvant nivolumab and ipilimumab in lung cancer. The assay was immunoSEQ multiplex PCR, and TCRdb's table has in-frame clones only and misses some. The sample lists about 27,000 clones; 75% to 80% were seen once. As regards this clone: Antigen unknown.

Study-wide points: TCR richness and clonality were higher in tumors than adjacent uninvolved lung.

Germline CDR1 reads ENHRY; CDR2 reads SYGVKD. Trimming pared 2 bases from V and 4 bases from J, leaving 11 bases between. The CDR3 covers 14 residues. This TCR came from an adult with non-small cell lung cancer. Sequences were derived from tumor tissue, sampled after neoadjuvant nivolumab, alone or with ipilimumab, at or shortly before surgery. The chain employs TRBV10-3 and TRBJ1-2; D is perhaps TRBD1 (5 bases). The CDR3 loop reads CAISEAQGLYGYTF. DNA for the CDR3: TGTGCCATCAGTGAGGCCCAGGGTCTCTATGGCTACACCTTC.